One T cell receptor beta chain is described in this entry. These data come from a study of technical replicates of blood from several donors. The CDR3 loop spans 13 amino acids. V was cut by 1 base and J by 7 bases, with 10 bases left in between. Germline V gives CDR1 MGHRA, CDR2 YSYEKL. Assay used: immunoSEQ multiplex PCR; TCRdb lists only in-frame clones, some missing. The repertoire holds around 54,000 clones, with approximately 94% as singletons. The source of this sequence is a human donor in good health. The chain links TRBV4-1 to TRBJ1-1; no reliable D call. The sample taken for sequencing was T cells isolated from PBMCs. CDR3 amino acids: CASSQVGGFEAFF. In nucleotides, the CDR3 is TGCGCCAGCAGCCAAGTCGGCGGTTTTGAAGCTTTCTTT.